This T cell receptor (beta chain) was recorded in a study of OX40 agonist ivuxolimab in advanced cancers. Study as a whole: Across the patients, intravenous ivuxolimab was delivered every 2 weeks at 0.01 to 10 mg/kg. At roughly 80% male, the cohort had a mean age of 60 years, ranging from roughly 20 to 90.

Study-wide results and caveats: Not determined was the antigen specificity of the expanded peripheral T cells.

Germline values: CDR1 SNHLY, CDR2 FYNNEI. The CDR3 runs 15 residues. Autoimmune disease history or systemic immunosuppression barred patients. Assay: immunoSEQ multiplex PCR; the TCRdb copy retains only in-frame clones and omits some. The sample gives approximately 46,000 clones, around 77% of which show up once; around 2.5% is in the top ten. This clone was recorded once. Its antigen remains unidentified. The junction and the germline gene differ at one end; a read error may be behind it. This material consisted of CD4+ or CD8+ T cells sorted from blood, taken in a trial of the OX40 agonist ivuxolimab. This receptor was obtained from an adult with an advanced solid tumor such as melanoma, head and neck, liver or kidney cancer. This chain joins TRBV2 and TRBJ1-2; TRBD1 agrees at 7 bases. In DNA, the CDR3 is TGTGCCACCAGTGGCGTAACAGGGGAGGGCTATGGCTACACCTTC. Translating it yields CATSGVTGEGYGYTF. Complete variable domain (other parts from reference TRBV2 and TRBJ1-2): EPEVTQTPSHQVTQMGQEVILRCVPISNHLYFYWYRQILGQKVEFLVSFYNNEISEKSEIFDDQFSVERPDGSNFTLKIRSTKLEDSAMYFCATSGVTGEGYGYTFGSGTRLTVV.